This is a list of T cell receptor beta chains from one sample in a study of T cell repertoires in cytomegalovirus infection. TCRdb re-called the reads with MiXCR, one entry per CDR3 protein. Of around 740,000 distinct CDR3 sequences in the sample, roughly a third were seen once. Sequenced input: PBMCs. These receptors were obtained from a human donor in good health (CMV status not recorded). Some clones in this sample may be carry-over from other donors' samples. Each CDR3 is given with its conserved first and last residue.

>TRBJ1-5|TRBV7-8
CASSLARGYSNQPQHF
>TRBJ1-2|TRBV3-1
CARSRIVVGYTF
>TRBJ2-7|TRBV6-6
CASSYGEGGPSYEQYF
>TRBJ1-1|TRBV7-7
CASSPHRGSTEAFF
>TRBJ1-2|TRBV2
CASRGNYYGYTF
>TRBJ2-2|TRBV6-6
CASKVSASGRSGELFF
>TRBJ2-2|TRBV7-3
CASSFYPRALGTGELFF
>TRBJ2-2|TRBV20-1
CSASRQGVTGELFF
>TRBJ2-3|TRBV4-2
CASSQGEGPWKTDTQYF
>TRBJ1-1|TRBV9
CASSVGQGGPEAFF
>TRBJ2-5|TRBV7-2
CASSLDMGGGETQYF
>TRBJ1-4|TRBV6-1
CASSKGPGGHEKLFF
>TRBJ1-1|TRBV5-1
CASSLETASPAFF
>TRBJ2-2|TRBV2
CASSPLDSGGELFF
>TRBJ2-6|TRBV7-8
CASSPRRTGRISGANVLTF
>TRBJ1-1|TRBV5-6
CASSHPSFDTEAFF
>TRBJ2-1|TRBV19
CGSSAGLAGYNEQFF
>TRBJ1-2|TRBV6-2/TRBV6-3
CASSPADYGYTF
>TRBJ2-1|TRBV11-2
CASSLGQQYNEQFF
>TRBJ2-1|TRBV27
CASSHGRSYNEQFF
>TRBJ1-6|TRBV15
CATGRDRAFEGNSPLHF
>TRBJ2-1|TRBV6-8
CASSSPGTSRFNEQFF
>TRBJ2-1|TRBV20-1
CSANTIRTSGRGTAPYNEQFF
>TRBJ1-5|TRBV7-8
CASSLGRGRGSNQPQHF
>TRBJ1-5|TRBV6-1
CASRNRDPLNQPQHF
>TRBJ2-4|TRBV7-2
CASSWDRGTGIQYF
>TRBJ1-4|TRBV7-2
CASSPWPGENEKLFF
>TRBJ2-1|TRBV7-3
CASTLGYYNEQFF
>TRBJ1-5|TRBV24-1
CATSDAGTVEPQHF
>TRBJ2-1|TRBV7-3
CASSSRLGGALFF
>TRBJ1-1|TRBV27
CASSLIRQGDTEAFF
>TRBJ2-1|TRBV19
CASSPEAWEVTYNEQFF
>TRBJ1-3|TRBV2
CAIKKGPGNTIYF
>TRBJ2-7|TRBV10-3
CAISEKLADLEQYF
>TRBJ2-5|TRBV7-2
CASTLSAGQETQYF
>TRBJ2-5|TRBV5-1
CASSSSTTIQETQYF
>TRBJ2-7|TRBV27
CASNGGGQPSYEQYF
>TRBJ2-3|TRBV24-1
CATSDPPGDGGTDTQYF
>TRBJ1-1|TRBV7-2
CASSPRRASNTEAFF
>TRBJ1-6|TRBV20-1
CSWTAEYNSPLHF
>TRBJ2-5|TRBV7-2
CASSFYRGETQYF